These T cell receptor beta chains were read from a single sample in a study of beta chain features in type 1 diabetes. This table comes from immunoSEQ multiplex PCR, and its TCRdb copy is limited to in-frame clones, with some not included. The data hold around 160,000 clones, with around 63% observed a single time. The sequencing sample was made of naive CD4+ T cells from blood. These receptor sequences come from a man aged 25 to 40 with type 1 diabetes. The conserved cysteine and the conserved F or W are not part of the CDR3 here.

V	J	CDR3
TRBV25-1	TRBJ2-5	ASSDWGLGETQY
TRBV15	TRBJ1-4	ATSREGRTNEKLF
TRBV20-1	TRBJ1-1	SASTGGKAF
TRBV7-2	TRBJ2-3	ASSLERSDTQY
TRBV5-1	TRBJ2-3	ASSPRTSPTDTQY
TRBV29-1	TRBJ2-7	SARREYEQY
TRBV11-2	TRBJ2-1	ASSPLARGRMNEQF
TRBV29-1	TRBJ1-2	SVSPPTQTDGYT
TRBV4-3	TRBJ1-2	ASSRGDRETYGYT
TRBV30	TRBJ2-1	AWSSPSTWGAWQF
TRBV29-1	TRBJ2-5	SVGGQGQTQY
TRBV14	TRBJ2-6	ASSQEAYRANVLT
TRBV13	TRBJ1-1	ASSLGLWGTEAF
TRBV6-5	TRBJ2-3	ASSSGGTDTQY
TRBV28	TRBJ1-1	ASSFRRNTEAF
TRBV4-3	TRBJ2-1	ASSQEWSSAEQF
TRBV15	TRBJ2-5	ATSDRDQETQY
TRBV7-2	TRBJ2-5	ASSSYVQETQY
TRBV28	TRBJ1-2	ASSYQGHDSGYT
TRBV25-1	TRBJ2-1	ASNGQGHYNEQF
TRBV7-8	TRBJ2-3	ASSYRVPGTDTQY
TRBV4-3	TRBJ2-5	ASSQDSGQGAETQY
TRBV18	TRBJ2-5	ASSGQSQETQY
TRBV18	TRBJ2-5	ASSPSSQRETQY
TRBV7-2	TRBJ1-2	ASSLSTEINYGYT
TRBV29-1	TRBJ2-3	SVEFTEHGSDTQY
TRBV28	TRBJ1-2	ASSSLDIYGYT
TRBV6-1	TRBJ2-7	ASRNTGAYEQY
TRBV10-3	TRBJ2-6	AISDGTGANVLT
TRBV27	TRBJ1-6	ASSLGVAFNSPLH
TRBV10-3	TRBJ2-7	AISDDTRTYEQY
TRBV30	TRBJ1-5	AWSIGGNNQPQH
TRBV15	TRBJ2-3	ATSRGPRGSTDTQY
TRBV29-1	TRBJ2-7	SYRGHYEQY
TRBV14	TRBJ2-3	ASSQDWIRVTDTQY
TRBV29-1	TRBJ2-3	SVTGVLTDTQY